This T cell receptor beta chain came from a study of blood T cell repertoires in COVID-19. Across the whole study: Samples representing acute and convalescent COVID-19 were sourced from the United States, Italy and Spain. T cells, B-cell-depleted T cells, or PBMCs supplied cDNA or gDNA.

Method: immunoSEQ multiplex PCR; TCRdb's copy keeps in-frame clones and lacks some. Of 150,000 to 200,000 clones listed, approximately 83% are singletons. Two consecutive negative NP/OP PCR tests, clearance, or resolved symptoms defined Cohort 3 recovery. This receptor was obtained from a woman aged 55 to 70 who had recovered from COVID-19. The sample consisted of PBMCs or T cells enriched from blood (not recorded which).

CDR3: CASRSAGVAGETQYF. The CDR3, as DNA: TGCGCCAGCAGGTCAGCAGGGGTTGCGGGAGAGACCCAGTACTTC. The rearrangement joins TRBV5-1 to TRBJ2-5, with D perhaps matching TRBD1 (6 bases). Looked up from germline, CDR1 is SGHRS and CDR2 is YFSETQ. This CDR3 is built from 15 residues. The V gene lost 5 bases and the J gene lost 4 bases, with 18 bases spanning the gap.